These T cell receptor beta chains were read from a single sample in a study of T cell repertoires in cytomegalovirus infection. TCRdb re-called the reads through MiXCR, storing one row per CDR3 protein. The profile shows 150,000 to 200,000 distinct CDR3 sequences, approximately 19% of them singletons. The source material was PBMCs. Source of these receptors: a human donor in good health (CMV status not recorded). Some clones in this sample may be carry-over from other donors' samples. CDR3s include the opening cysteine and the closing phenylalanine or tryptophan. The D gene is left open where the match is weak. Expanded clones get a size class; other rows say once, few or many, or leave the size out.

clone_size j_call d_call v_call cdr3_nt cdr3_aa
NA TRBJ1-5 NA TRBV19 TGTGCCAGTATCCCGAGGGCAGTAAGTCCCGTCAGTAGCAATCAGCCCCAGCATTTT CASIPRAVSPVSSNQPQHF
NA TRBJ2-3 NA TRBV19 TGTGCCAGTAAGGCTCGGCCGACAGATACGCAGTATTTT CASKARPTDTQYF
NA TRBJ2-2 TRBD1 TRBV27 TGTGCCAGCAGTTTAATACAGGGGGCCGGGGAGCTGTTTTTT CASSLIQGAGELFF
NA TRBJ1-2 NA TRBV19 TGTGCCAGTAGTATAGATCTCCGGACTAACTATGGCTACACCTTC CASSIDLRTNYGYTF
NA TRBJ2-4 NA TRBV5-4 TGTGCCAGCAGCTTCAGTCAAGACCACAAAACCATTCAGTACTTC CASSFSQDHKTIQYF
NA TRBJ1-2 NA TRBV4-1 TGCGCCAGCAGCCAAGGAACGGATTATGGCTACACCTTC CASSQGTDYGYTF
many TRBJ2-1 NA TRBV7-3 TGTGCCAGCAGCCTCAGCGCGAACTCCTACAATGAGCAGTTCTTC CASSLSANSYNEQFF
NA TRBJ2-4 TRBD1 TRBV28 TGTGCCAGCAAAGGGACAGGGGTAGCCAAAAACATTCAGTACTTC CASKGTGVAKNIQYF
NA TRBJ2-3 NA TRBV2 TGTGCCAGCGGGGGGGACAGGAGGGGGACGCAGTATTTT CASGGDRRGTQYF
many TRBJ2-1 NA TRBV11-3 TGTGCCAGCAGCTTCGGAGCCCACCAGCAGTTCTTC CASSFGAHQQFF
many TRBJ2-2 NA TRBV7-2 TGTGCCAGCAGCTTAGCGTTGCTAGCGCACACCGGGGAGCTGTTTTTT CASSLALLAHTGELFF
many TRBJ2-7 NA TRBV28 TGTGCCAGCACCGACAGAGACTCCTACGAGCAGTACTTC CASTDRDSYEQYF
NA TRBJ2-4 NA TRBV5-1 TGCGCCAGCAGCTTGGGTCTCCCGGGCAACATTCAGTACTTC CASSLGLPGNIQYF
few TRBJ2-7 TRBD2 TRBV4-1 TGCGCCAGCAGCCAAGCTAGCGGGGAGTTCTACGAGCAGTACTTC CASSQASGEFYEQYF
NA TRBJ2-1 TRBD1 TRBV5-4 TGTGCCAGCAGCGCCGGGACAGGGGGCAATGAGCAGTTCTTC CASSAGTGGNEQFF
NA TRBJ2-2 NA TRBV6-6 TGTGCCAGCAGTTACCCCATATCCGGAGGCACCGGGGAGCTGTTTTTT CASSYPISGGTGELFF
few TRBJ1-1 NA TRBV5-5 TGTGCCAGCAGCTTGGCCTGGGATTTGGTGGCTGAAGCTTTCTTT CASSLAWDLVAEAFF
few TRBJ2-7 TRBD2 TRBV5-1 TGCGCCAGCAGCCGTAGCGGGGGGGCCGACTACGAGCAGTACTTC CASSRSGGADYEQYF
many TRBJ1-5 TRBD1 TRBV7-8 TGTGCCAGCAGCTTAGCATCGGGCAGGGGGTATTTTGGTCAGCCCCAGCATTTT CASSLASGRGYFGQPQHF
few TRBJ1-1 TRBD1 TRBV28 TGTGCCAGCAGGAGACAGGGTGGAGGGACTGAAGCTTTCTTT CASRRQGGGTEAFF
many TRBJ2-6 NA TRBV7-2 TGTGCCAGCAGCTTAGTCGCGACGAAATCTGGGGCCAACGTCCTGACTTTC CASSLVATKSGANVLTF
many TRBJ1-1 NA TRBV7-9 TGTGCCAGCAGCTTAGCGGTCAGCGCGACTATATTGAACACTGAAGCTTTCTTT CASSLAVSATILNTEAFF
NA TRBJ1-1 NA TRBV28 TGTGCCAGCAGAACGTCTGGGAGTAGGGCTTTCTTT CASRTSGSRAFF
many TRBJ2-1 NA TRBV7-3 TGTGCCAGCAGCACTTACAGGGCGAGCTCCTACAATGAGCAGTTCTTC CASSTYRASSYNEQFF
many TRBJ2-3 TRBD2 TRBV7-2 TGTGCCAGCAGCAACCGACTAGCGGGGGGGGATACGCAGTATTTT CASSNRLAGGDTQYF
NA TRBJ2-1 NA TRBV2 TGTGCCAGCCGATCTTTCAGCCCCTACAATGAGCAGTTCTTC CASRSFSPYNEQFF
NA TRBJ2-7 NA TRBV2 TGTGCCAGCCATCTCGGGCCCCTGGGGAGCTACGAGCAGTACTTC CASHLGPLGSYEQYF
NA TRBJ2-1 TRBD1 TRBV28 TGTGCCAGCAGTTTGCAGGGGGCGAGGAATGAGCAGTTCTTC CASSLQGARNEQFF
NA TRBJ2-3 NA TRBV5-1 TGCGCCAGCAGCCAGGGCATCGAGGTCATCACAGATACGCAGTATTTT CASSQGIEVITDTQYF
few TRBJ1-1 TRBD1 TRBV19 TGTGCCAGTAGTAAGTACAGGGGTGGCACTGAAGCTTTCTTT CASSKYRGGTEAFF
few TRBJ2-6 NA TRBV5-1 TGCGCCAGCAGCCTGGGAGGCGTCGACTCTGGGGCCAACGTCCTGACTTTC CASSLGGVDSGANVLTF
few TRBJ1-2 TRBD1 TRBV24-1 TGTGCCACCAGTGATCCGGGACAGGGGGCCTATGGCTACACCTTC CATSDPGQGAYGYTF
few TRBJ1-1 NA TRBV28 TGTGCCAGCAGCCATCTACAGGACCTCACTGAAGCTTTCTTT CASSHLQDLTEAFF
few TRBJ2-2 TRBD1 TRBV7-6 TGTGCCAGCAGCCTAGGGACAGAAGGCGGGGAGCTGTTTTTT CASSLGTEGGELFF
many TRBJ2-5 TRBD1 TRBV5-1 TGCGCCAGCAGCCCGGGGACAGGGGGCGGAGAGACCCAGTACTTC CASSPGTGGGETQYF
NA TRBJ2-1 NA TRBV7-9 TGTGCCAGCAGCTTGGAGACTCGGTACAATGAGCAGTTCTTC CASSLETRYNEQFF
many TRBJ1-2 NA TRBV6-1 TGTGCCAGCACCAAATCAGGGAGCTCCTATGGCTACACCTTC CASTKSGSSYGYTF
few TRBJ1-1 NA TRBV19 TGTGCCAGTAGCCCCAGGGGATGGAACACTGAAGCTTTCTTT CASSPRGWNTEAFF
NA TRBJ2-3 TRBD2 TRBV25-1 TGTGCCAGCAACAGCCTAAAGACTAGCGGAAGATACCAGGGCCAAGATACGCAGTATTTT CASNSLKTSGRYQGQDTQYF
few TRBJ2-7 NA TRBV29-1 TGCAGCGTTGTACGGCCGCTGACCTACGAGCAGTACTTC CSVVRPLTYEQYF
many TRBJ1-2 TRBD1 TRBV7-8 TGTGCCAGCAGCCCCGGACAGGGGGCGGGCTATGGCTACACCTTC CASSPGQGAGYGYTF
few TRBJ2-5 TRBD2 TRBV29-1 TGCAGCGTTGGGGGACTAGCGGGAGGGGTAGGAAAGACCCAGTACTTC CSVGGLAGGVGKTQYF
NA TRBJ1-1 TRBD1 TRBV20-1 TGCAGTTCTAGGGGACAGGTTGAAGAAGCTTTCTTT CSSRGQVEEAFF
few TRBJ2-5 NA TRBV6-1 TGTGCCAGCAGGGGGGAAGAGACCCAGTACTTC CASRGEETQYF
few TRBJ1-4 NA TRBV5-3 TGTGCCAGCAGCTTGTATCTTGCGACTGCAACTAATGAAAAACTGTTTTTT CASSLYLATATNEKLFF
NA TRBJ2-2 NA TRBV7-9 TGTGCCAGCAGCCCCCGTCCAGCGGTGAACACCGGGGAGCTGTTTTTT CASSPRPAVNTGELFF
few TRBJ2-3 TRBD2 TRBV29-1 TGCAGCGTTGAAGTTGCGCTAGCGGGCACAGATACGCAGTATTTT CSVEVALAGTDTQYF
few TRBJ1-2 NA TRBV5-1 TGCGCCAGCAGCTTGGACGGTACAGGGAACTATGGCTACACCTTC CASSLDGTGNYGYTF
few TRBJ2-7 NA TRBV6-5 TGTGCCAGCAGTTCCCGGGGCGGGCAGGCTGGCTACGAGCAGTACTTC CASSSRGGQAGYEQYF
few TRBJ2-5 NA TRBV6-1 TGTGCCAGCAGTGTAGAGGGCGGGGCAGGGGGAGAGACCCAGTACTTC CASSVEGGAGGETQYF
few TRBJ1-2 NA TRBV2 TGTGCCAGCAGTGAGCGGACAACTCCAAACTATGGCTACACCTTC CASSERTTPNYGYTF
once TRBJ2-1 NA TRBV9 TGTGCCAGCAGCGTAGCGGCAGAATCTTACAATGAGCAGTTCTTC CASSVAAESYNEQFF
many TRBJ2-7 TRBD1 TRBV12-3/TRBV12-4 TGTGCCAGCAGTCCGGGACAGGGGCGCGGGTACTACGAGCAGTACTTC CASSPGQGRGYYEQYF